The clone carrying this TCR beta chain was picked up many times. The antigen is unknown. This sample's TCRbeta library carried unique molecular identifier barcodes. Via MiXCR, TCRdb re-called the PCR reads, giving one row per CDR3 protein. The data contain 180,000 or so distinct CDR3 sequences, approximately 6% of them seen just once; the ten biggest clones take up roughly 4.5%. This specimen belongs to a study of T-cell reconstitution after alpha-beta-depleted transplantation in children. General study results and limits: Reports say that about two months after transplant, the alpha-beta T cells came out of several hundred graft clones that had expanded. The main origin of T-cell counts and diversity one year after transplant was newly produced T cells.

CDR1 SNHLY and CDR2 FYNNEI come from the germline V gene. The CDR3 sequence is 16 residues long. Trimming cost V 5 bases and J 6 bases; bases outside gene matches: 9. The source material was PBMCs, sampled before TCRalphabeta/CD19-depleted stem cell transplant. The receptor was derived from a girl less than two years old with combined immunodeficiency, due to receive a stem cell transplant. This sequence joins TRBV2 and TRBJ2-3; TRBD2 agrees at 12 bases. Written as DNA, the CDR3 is TGTGCCAGCAGTTTGACTAGCGGGAGCCCCAGGGATACGCAGTATTTT. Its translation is CASSLTSGSPRDTQYF.